The count of the clone carrying this T cell receptor (beta chain) is one. Its antigen is unidentified. This sample is drawn from a study of T cell responses to AZD1222 COVID-19 vaccine. There are 16 residues in the CDR3. Trimming at V came to 1 base and at J to 4 bases, leaving 7 bases not matched to a gene. Germline CDR1 SGHVS, CDR2 FQNEAQ. Measured with immunoSEQ multiplex PCR; TCRdb has only the in-frame clones, and not every one. Of about 150,000 clones listed, approximately 90% are singletons. Regarding the study as a whole: Nearly half of spike-specific TCRs reportedly go after variant regions that carry no mutations.

The sample was peripheral blood, taken 28 days after the second AZD1222 dose. The V call is TRBV7-8, the J call TRBJ1-5, with TRBD1 matching 7 bases. This receptor was obtained from an adult who received the AZD1222 COVID-19 vaccine. In DNA, the CDR3 is TGTGCCAGCAGCTTAGAGTATTTACAGGGGAATCAGCCCCAGCATTTT. Amino acids: CASSLEYLQGNQPQHF. Filled out from reference TRBV7-8 and TRBJ1-5, the complete variable domain reads GAGVSQSPRYKVAKRGQDVALRCDPISGHVSLFWYQQALGQGPEFLTYFQNEAQLDKSGLPSDRFFAERPEGSVSTLKIQRTQQEDSAVYLCASSLEYLQGNQPQHFGDGTRLSIL.